These 10 T cell receptor beta chains came from one sample sequenced in a study of control samples from healthy donors and cancer patients. The method was immunoSEQ multiplex PCR; TCRdb's version includes in-frame clones alone and lacks a portion of them. Of 60,000 to 80,000 clones in the sample, more than 75% are singletons; the top ten hold around 3.8%. The sequenced sample was blood. The source of these receptors is a woman aged 50 to 60 in good health.

This chain connects TRBV19 to TRBJ1-5; D is unresolved. The germline V gene encodes CDR1 LNHDA and CDR2 SQIVND (reference sequence). The V end was cut by 2 bases, the J end by 4 bases, with 12 bases between. The CDR3 is 15 residues long. CDR3 sequence: CASSIRADKNQPQHF. The CDR3 DNA sequence: TGTGCCAGTAGTATAAGAGCAGATAAAAATCAGCCCCAGCATTTT. The entire variable domain, with the rest obtained from reference TRBV19 and TRBJ1-5, is as follows: DGGITQSPKYLFRKEGQNVTLSCEQNLNHDAMYWYRQDPGQGLRLIYYSQIVNDFQKGDIAEGYSVSREKKESFPLTVTSAQKNPTAFYLCASSIRADKNQPQHFGDGTRLSIL.

The chain combines TRBV19 with TRBJ1-3, with no clear D. Germline-derived CDR1 and CDR2 are LNHDA and SQIVND (reference sequence). The V gene lost 3 bases and the J gene lost 5 bases, with 11 bases spanning the gap. There are 14 residues in the CDR3. For the CDR3, the DNA is TGTGCCAGTAGTATGATAACAGACCGAAACACCATATATTTT. Protein: CASSMITDRNTIYF.

In the case of this clone: The identical CDR3 is also encoded by other nucleotide sequences in the sample. This chain links TRBV5-1 with TRBJ1-1; D gene unclear. The length of the CDR3 is 13 residues. V lost 0 bases and J lost 1, with 4 bases in between. The germline V gene has CDR1 SGHRS and CDR2 YFSETQ. CDR3 in amino acids: CASSLAANTEAFF. In DNA, the CDR3 is TGCGCCAGCAGCTTGGCAGCGAACACTGAAGCTTTCTTT. The full variable domain, rest sourced from reference TRBV5-1 and TRBJ1-1, is KAGVTQTPRYLIKTRGQQVTLSCSPISGHRSVSWYQQTPGQGLQFLFEYFSETQRNKGNFPGRFSGRQFSNSRSEMNVSTLELGDSALYLCASSLAANTEAFFGQGTRLTVV.

This chain links TRBV5-1 with TRBJ2-1; 9 nucleotides line up with TRBD1. The CDR3 runs 13 residues. J lost 8 bases, V lost 4 bases, and 4 bases had no gene match. Germline CDR1 SGHRS, CDR2 YFSETQ. For the CDR3, the DNA is TGCGCCAGCAGCCCGGGACAGGGCCATGAGCAGTTCTTC. Residues: CASSPGQGHEQFF.

This chain joins TRBV11-2 and TRBJ1-4; D gene uncertain. Germline CDR1 is SGHAT and CDR2 is FQNNGV. Trimming took 1 base from V and 2 from J, leaving 8 bases between them. This CDR3 has 15 amino acids. CDR3 nucleotides: TGTGCCAGCAGCTTAGGTTCCGCGACTAATGAAAAACTGTTTTTT. This gives the protein CASSLGSATNEKLFF.

J is TRBJ1-1 and V is TRBV27; 7 bases match TRBD1. CDR3 length equals 15 residues. CDR1 MNHEY and CDR2 SMNVEV come from the germline V gene (reference sequence). Trimming at V came to 4 bases and at J to 11 bases, leaving 16 bases not matched to a gene. In DNA form, the CDR3 reads TGTGCCAGCAGTTCCGAACCTGACAGGGCGATGGAGGCTTTCTTT. Translation: CASSSEPDRAMEAFF.

The gene calls are TRBV7-8 and TRBJ1-4; no definite D call. CDR3 size: 14 residues. The V gene's germline CDR1 is SGHVS and CDR2 FQNEAQ. V lost 3 bases, J lost 1 base, and 6 bases lay in between. CDR3 sequence (DNA): TGTGCCAGCAGCTTCGGGGTAACTAATGAAAAACTGTTTTTT. This sequence encodes CASSFGVTNEKLFF.

The chain has TRBV28 and TRBJ1-5; TRBD1 is a possible D gene (5 bases). The CDR3 spans 14 residues. V dropped 2 bases and J dropped 7 bases, with 12 bases sitting between them. Germline CDR1 and CDR2: MDHEN and SYDVKM. The CDR3 here is CASSLRTWGQPQHF. CDR3 sequence (DNA): TGTGCCAGCAGTTTACGTACCTGGGGGCAGCCCCAGCATTTT.

The chain has TRBV6-1 and TRBJ1-2; TRBD1 is a possible D gene (5 bases). CDR3 size: 13 residues. Trimming cost V 6 bases and J 3 bases, with 11 bases left between them. Germline CDR1 is MNHNS and CDR2 is SASEGT. The chain's CDR3 is CASRHGGYYGYTF. CDR3 coding DNA: TGTGCCAGCAGACACGGGGGGTACTATGGCTACACCTTC.

The CDR3 protein is CASSRQGATDTQYF. The DNA of the CDR3 is TGTGCCAGTAGCCGACAGGGGGCAACAGATACGCAGTATTTT. This chain uses TRBV19 with TRBJ2-3; 10 bases are shared with TRBD1. This CDR3 contains 14 residues. Germline-derived CDR1 and CDR2 are LNHDA and SQIVND (reference sequence). Trimming removed 6 bases from V and 3 bases from J; junction bases left unmatched: 3.